The T cell receptor beta chain under discussion was sequenced for a study of Ad26.COV2.S vaccination and SARS-CoV-2 variants. About the study: The authors gave Ad26.COV2.S intramuscularly, either once or twice 56 days apart. Study results and limitations: Recipients of either vaccine or placebo displayed similar breadth of non-spike TCRs.

TCRdb's copy holds only in-frame clones and misses some; the assay was immunoSEQ multiplex PCR. Among fewer than 600,000 clones listed, 89% were seen once. With respect to this clone: Its antigen is undetermined. The sample has other DNA sequences that encode this CDR3 too.

Treatment of the sample: roughly 18 received Ad26.COV2.S at low or high dose, single or two shots; five or six received placebo; per-sample allocation not given. On day 63 after the first injection, vaccine and placebo recipients gave samples. This adult donor, from Boston, was 18-55 years old. Ad26.COV2.S expressed prefusion-stabilized spike from the original Wuhan strain. The material was peripheral blood, obtained in a trial of Ad26.COV2.S vaccine versus placebo. The source of this sequence is a person between 18 and 59 years old who received the Ad26.COV2.S COVID-19 vaccine or a placebo.

CDR3 residues: CASSLAPGGTEAFF. The CDR3 DNA is TGTGCCAGCAGCTTAGCGCCGGGTGGCACTGAAGCTTTCTTT. The chain is built from TRBV7-2 and TRBJ1-1; no clear D gene. Germline V lookup: CDR1 SGHTA, CDR2 FQGNSA. The CDR3 has 14 residues. The V gene lost 0 bases and the J gene lost 4 bases, with 9 bases spanning the gap.